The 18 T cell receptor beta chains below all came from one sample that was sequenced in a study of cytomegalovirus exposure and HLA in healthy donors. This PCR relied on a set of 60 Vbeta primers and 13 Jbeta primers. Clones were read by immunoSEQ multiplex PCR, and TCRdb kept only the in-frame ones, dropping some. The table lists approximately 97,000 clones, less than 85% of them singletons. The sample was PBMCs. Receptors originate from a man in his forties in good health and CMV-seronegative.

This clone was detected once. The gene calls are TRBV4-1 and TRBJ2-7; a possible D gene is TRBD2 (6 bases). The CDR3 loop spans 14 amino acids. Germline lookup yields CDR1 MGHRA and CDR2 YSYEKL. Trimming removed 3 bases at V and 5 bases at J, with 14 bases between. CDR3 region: CASSHTGTSNEQYF. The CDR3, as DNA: TGCGCCAGCAGCCACACCGGGACTTCGAACGAGCAGTACTTC.

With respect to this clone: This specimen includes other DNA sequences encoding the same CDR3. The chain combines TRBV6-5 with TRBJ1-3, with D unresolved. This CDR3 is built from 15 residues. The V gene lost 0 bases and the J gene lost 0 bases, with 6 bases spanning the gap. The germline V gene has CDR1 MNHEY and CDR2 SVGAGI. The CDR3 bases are TGTGCCAGCAGTTACTCAGGGAGCTCTGGAAACACCATATATTTT. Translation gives CASSYSGSSGNTIYF.

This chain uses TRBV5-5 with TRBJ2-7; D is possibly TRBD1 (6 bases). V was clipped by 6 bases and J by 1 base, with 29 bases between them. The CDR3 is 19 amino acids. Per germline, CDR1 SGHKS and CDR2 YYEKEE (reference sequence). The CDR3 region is CASIPSAVFFGQGSYEQYF. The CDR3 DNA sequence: TGTGCCAGCATTCCCTCCGCTGTTTTTTTCGGGCAGGGGTCCTACGAGCAGTACTTC. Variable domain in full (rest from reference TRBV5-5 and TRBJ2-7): DAGVTQSPTHLIKTRGQQVTLRCSPISGHKSVSWYQQVLGQGPQFIFQYYEKEERGRGNFPDRFSARQFPNYSSELNVNALLLGDSALYLCASIPSAVFFGQGSYEQYFGPGTRLTVT.

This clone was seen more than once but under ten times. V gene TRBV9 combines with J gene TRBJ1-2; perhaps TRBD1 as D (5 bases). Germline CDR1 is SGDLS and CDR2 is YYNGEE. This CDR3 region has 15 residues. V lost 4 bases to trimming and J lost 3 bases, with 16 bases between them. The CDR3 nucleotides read TGTGCCAGCAGCCCAACAGCAGGGAAGGACTATGGCTACACCTTC. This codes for CASSPTAGKDYGYTF. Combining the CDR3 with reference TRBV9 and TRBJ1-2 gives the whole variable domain DSGVTQTPKHLITATGQRVTLRCSPRSGDLSVYWYQQSLDQGLQFLIQYYNGEERAKGNILERFSAQQFPDLHSELNLSSLELGDSALYFCASSPTAGKDYGYTFGSGTRLTVV.

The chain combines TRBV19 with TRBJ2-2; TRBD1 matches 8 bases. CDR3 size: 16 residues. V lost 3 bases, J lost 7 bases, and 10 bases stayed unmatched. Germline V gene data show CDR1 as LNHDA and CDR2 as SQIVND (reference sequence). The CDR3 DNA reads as TGTGCCAGTAGTATCCCCGGACAGGGAAAACGCGGGGAGCTGTTTTTT. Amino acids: CASSIPGQGKRGELFF.

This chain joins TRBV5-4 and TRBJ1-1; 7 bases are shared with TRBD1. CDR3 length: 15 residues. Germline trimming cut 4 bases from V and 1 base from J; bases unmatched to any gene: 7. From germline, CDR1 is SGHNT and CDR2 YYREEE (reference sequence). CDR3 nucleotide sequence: TGTGCCAGCAGCAATGTCGGGACAGAGAACACTGAAGCTTTCTTT. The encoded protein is CASSNVGTENTEAFF.

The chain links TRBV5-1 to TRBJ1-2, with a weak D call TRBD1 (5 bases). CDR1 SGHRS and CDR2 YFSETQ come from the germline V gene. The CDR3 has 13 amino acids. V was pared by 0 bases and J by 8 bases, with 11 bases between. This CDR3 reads CASSLGGFEGYTF. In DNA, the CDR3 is TGCGCCAGCAGCTTGGGGGGCTTTGAGGGCTACACCTTC. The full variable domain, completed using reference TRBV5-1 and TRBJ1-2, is KAGVTQTPRYLIKTRGQQVTLSCSPISGHRSVSWYQQTPGQGLQFLFEYFSETQRNKGNFPGRFSGRQFSNSRSEMNVSTLELGDSALYLCASSLGGFEGYTFGSGTRLTVV.

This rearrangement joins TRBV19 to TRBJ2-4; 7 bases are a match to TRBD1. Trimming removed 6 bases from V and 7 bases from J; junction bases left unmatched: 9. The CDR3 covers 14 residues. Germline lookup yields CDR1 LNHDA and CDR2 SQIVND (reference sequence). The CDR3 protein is CASRQRQGLNIQYF. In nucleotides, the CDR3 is TGTGCCAGTAGACAAAGACAGGGTTTGAACATTCAGTACTTC. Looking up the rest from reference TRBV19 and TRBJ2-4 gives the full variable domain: DGGITQSPKYLFRKEGQNVTLSCEQNLNHDAMYWYRQDPGQGLRLIYYSQIVNDFQKGDIAEGYSVSREKKESFPLTVTSAQKNPTAFYLCASRQRQGLNIQYFGAGTRLSVL.

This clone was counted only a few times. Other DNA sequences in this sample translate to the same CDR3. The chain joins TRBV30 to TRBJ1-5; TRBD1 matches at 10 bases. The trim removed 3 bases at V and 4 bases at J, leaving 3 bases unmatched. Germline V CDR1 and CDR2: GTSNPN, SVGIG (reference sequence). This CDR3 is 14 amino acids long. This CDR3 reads CAWRGQGGNQPQHF. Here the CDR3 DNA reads TGTGCCTGGAGAGGACAGGGGGGGAATCAGCCCCAGCATTTT.

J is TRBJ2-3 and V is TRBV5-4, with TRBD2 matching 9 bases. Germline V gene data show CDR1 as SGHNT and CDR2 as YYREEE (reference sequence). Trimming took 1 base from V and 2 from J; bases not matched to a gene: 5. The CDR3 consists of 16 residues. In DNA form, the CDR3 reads TGTGCCAGCAGCTTGTGGGCGGGGGGGACCACAGATACGCAGTATTTT. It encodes CASSLWAGGTTDTQYF.

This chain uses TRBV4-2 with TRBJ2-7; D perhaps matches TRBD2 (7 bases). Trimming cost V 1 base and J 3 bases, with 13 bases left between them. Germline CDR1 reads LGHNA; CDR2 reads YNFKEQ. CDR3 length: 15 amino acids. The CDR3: CASSQGEGVIYEQYF. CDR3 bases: TGTGCCAGCAGCCAAGGGGAGGGGGTAATCTACGAGCAGTACTTC.

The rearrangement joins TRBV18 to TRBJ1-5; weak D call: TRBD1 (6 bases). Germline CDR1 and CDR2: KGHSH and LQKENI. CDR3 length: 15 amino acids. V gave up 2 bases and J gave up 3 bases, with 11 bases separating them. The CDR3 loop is CASSPTTGLNQPQHF. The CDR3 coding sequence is TGTGCCAGCTCACCAACCACAGGGCTCAATCAGCCCCAGCATTTT.

CDR3 DNA sequence: TGTGCCAGCAGTAGGACAGCCATCTACACCGGGGAGCTGTTTTTT. Translating it yields CASSRTAIYTGELFF. The chain recombines TRBV7-3 with TRBJ2-2, with D possibly TRBD1 on 6 matching bases. Per the germline V gene, CDR1 is SGHTA and CDR2 is FQGTGA. Trimming stripped 6 bases from V and 3 bases from J, with 14 bases between. CDR3 size: 15 residues. The variable domain in full, completed from reference TRBV7-3 and TRBJ2-2, reads GAGVSQTPSNKVTEKGKYVELRCDPISGHTALYWYRQSLGQGPEFLIYFQGTGAADDSGLPNDRFFAVRPEGSVSTLKIQRTERGDSAVYLCASSRTAIYTGELFFGEGSRLTVL.

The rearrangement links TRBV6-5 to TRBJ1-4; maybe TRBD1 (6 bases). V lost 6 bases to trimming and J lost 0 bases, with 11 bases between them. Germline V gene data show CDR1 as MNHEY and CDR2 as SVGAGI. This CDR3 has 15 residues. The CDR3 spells CASSPSGATNEKLFF. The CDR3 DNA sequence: TGTGCCAGCAGCCCATCAGGGGCAACTAATGAAAAACTGTTTTTT.

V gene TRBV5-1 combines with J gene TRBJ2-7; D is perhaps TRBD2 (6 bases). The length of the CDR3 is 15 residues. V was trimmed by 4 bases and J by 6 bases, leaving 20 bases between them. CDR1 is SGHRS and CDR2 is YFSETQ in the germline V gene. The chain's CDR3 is CASSGGDGAAGEQYF. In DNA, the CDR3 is TGCGCCAGCAGCGGAGGGGACGGGGCCGCGGGCGAGCAGTACTTC.

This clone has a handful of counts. The CDR3 sequence: CASSLAGVQETQYF. CDR3 in DNA: TGTGCCAGCAGTTTAGCGGGGGTACAAGAGACCCAGTACTTC. V is TRBV27 and J is TRBJ2-5, with TRBD2 matching over 7 bases. Germline loops: CDR1 MNHEY, CDR2 SMNVEV (reference sequence). The J segment lost 2 bases and the V segment lost 2 bases, leaving 2 bases of the junction unmatched. The CDR3 loop spans 14 amino acids.

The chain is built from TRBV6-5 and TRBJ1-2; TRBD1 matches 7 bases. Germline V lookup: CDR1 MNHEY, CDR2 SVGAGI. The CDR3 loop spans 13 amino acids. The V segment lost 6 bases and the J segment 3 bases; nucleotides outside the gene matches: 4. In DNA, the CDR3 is TGTGCCAGCAGATGGCAGGGGGACTATGGCTACACCTTC. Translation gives CASRWQGDYGYTF.

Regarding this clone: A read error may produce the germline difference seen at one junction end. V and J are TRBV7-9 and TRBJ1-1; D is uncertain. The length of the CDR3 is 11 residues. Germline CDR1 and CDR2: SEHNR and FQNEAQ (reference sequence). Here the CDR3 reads CSSSFLQAAFF. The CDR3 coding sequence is TGTTCCAGCAGCTTCCTTCAAGCGGCTTTCTTT.